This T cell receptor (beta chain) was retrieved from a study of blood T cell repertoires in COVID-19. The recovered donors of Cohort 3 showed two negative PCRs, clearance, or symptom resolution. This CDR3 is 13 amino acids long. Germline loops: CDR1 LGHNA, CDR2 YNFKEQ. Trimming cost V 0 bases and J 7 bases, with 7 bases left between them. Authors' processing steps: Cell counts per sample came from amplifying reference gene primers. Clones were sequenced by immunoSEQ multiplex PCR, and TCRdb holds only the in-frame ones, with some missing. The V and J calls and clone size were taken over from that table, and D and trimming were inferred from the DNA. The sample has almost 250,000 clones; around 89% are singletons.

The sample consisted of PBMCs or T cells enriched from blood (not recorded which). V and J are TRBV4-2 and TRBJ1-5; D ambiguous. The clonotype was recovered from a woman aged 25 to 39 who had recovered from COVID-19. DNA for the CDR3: TGTGCCAGCAGCCAAGATCCTCGGCAGCCCCAGCATTTT. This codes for CASSQDPRQPQHF.